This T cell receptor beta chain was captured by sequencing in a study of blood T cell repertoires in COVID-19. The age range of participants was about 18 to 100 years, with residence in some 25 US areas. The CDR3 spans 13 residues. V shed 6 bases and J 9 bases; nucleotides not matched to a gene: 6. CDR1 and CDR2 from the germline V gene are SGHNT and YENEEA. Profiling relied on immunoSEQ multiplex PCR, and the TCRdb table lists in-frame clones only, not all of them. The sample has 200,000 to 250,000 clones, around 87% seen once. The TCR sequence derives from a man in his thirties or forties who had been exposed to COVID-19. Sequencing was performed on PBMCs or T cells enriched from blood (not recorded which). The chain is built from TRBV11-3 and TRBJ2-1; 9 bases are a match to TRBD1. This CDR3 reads CASSFDRGTEQFF. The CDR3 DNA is TGTGCCAGCAGTTTCGACAGGGGGACTGAGCAGTTCTTC.